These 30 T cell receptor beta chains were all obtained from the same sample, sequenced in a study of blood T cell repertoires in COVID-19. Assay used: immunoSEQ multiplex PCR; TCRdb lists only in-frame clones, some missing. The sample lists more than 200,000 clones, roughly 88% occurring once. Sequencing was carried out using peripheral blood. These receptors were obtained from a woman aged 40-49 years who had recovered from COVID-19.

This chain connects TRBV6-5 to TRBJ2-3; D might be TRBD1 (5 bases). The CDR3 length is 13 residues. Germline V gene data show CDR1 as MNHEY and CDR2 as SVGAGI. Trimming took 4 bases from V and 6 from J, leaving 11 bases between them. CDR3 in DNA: TGTGCCAGCAGTTCTCAACCAGGGGATACGCAGTATTTT. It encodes CASSSQPGDTQYF.

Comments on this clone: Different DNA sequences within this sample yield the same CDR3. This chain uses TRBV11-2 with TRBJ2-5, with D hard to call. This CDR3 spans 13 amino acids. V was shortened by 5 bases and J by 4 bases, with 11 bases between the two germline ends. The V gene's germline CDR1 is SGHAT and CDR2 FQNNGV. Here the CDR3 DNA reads TGTGCCAGCAGCCTCGGTGGGCGAGAGACCCAGTACTTC. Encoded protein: CASSLGGRETQYF.

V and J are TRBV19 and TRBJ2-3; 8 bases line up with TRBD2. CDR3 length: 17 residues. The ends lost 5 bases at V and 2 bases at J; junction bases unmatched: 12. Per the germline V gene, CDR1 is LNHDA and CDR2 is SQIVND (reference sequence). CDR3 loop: CASSPDLGAGATDTQYF. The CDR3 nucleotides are TGTGCCAGTAGTCCTGATTTGGGAGCGGGGGCCACAGATACGCAGTATTTT. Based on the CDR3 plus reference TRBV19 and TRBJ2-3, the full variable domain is DGGITQSPKYLFRKEGQNVTLSCEQNLNHDAMYWYRQDPGQGLRLIYYSQIVNDFQKGDIAEGYSVSREKKESFPLTVTSAQKNPTAFYLCASSPDLGAGATDTQYFGPGTRLTVL.

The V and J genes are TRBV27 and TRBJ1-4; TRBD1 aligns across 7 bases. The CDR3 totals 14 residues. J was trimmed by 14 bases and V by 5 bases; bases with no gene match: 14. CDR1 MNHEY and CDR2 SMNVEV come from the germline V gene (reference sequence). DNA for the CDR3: TGTGCCAGCAGTCGTACAGGGGACAATCAAGATCTGTTTTTT. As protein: CASSRTGDNQDLFF.

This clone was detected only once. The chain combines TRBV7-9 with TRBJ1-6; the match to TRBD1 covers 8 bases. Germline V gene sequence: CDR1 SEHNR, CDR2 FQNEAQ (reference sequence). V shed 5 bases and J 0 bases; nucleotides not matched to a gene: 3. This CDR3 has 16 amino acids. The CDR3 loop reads CASSRGTGSYNSPLHF. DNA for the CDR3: TGTGCCAGCAGCCGGGGGACAGGCTCCTATAATTCACCCCTCCACTTT.

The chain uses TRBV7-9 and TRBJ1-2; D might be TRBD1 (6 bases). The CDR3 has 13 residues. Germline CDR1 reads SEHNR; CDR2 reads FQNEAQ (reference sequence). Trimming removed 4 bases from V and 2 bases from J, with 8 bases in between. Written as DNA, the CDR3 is TGTGCCAGCAGCTCAAGGGGGAACTATGGCTACACCTTC. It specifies CASSSRGNYGYTF.

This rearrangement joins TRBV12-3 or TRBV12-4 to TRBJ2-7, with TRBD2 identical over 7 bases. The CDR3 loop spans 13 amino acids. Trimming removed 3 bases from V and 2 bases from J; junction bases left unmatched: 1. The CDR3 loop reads CASSLRGTYEQYF. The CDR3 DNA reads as TGTGCCAGCAGTTTGCGGGGGACCTACGAGCAGTACTTC.

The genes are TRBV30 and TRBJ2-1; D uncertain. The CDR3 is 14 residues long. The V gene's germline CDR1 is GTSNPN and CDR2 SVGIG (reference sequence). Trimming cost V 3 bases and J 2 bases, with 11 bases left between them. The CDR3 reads CAWRLRVAYNEQFF. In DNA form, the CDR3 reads TGTGCCTGGAGACTGAGAGTCGCCTACAATGAGCAGTTCTTC.

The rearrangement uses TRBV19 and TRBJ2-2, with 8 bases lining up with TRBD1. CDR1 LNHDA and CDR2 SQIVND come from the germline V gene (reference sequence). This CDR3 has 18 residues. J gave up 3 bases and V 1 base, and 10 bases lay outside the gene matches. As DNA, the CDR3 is TGTGCCAGTAGTATAGCCGTGGACAGGGTCTCGGACACCGGGGAGCTGTTTTTT. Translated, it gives CASSIAVDRVSDTGELFF. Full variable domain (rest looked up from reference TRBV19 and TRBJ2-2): DGGITQSPKYLFRKEGQNVTLSCEQNLNHDAMYWYRQDPGQGLRLIYYSQIVNDFQKGDIAEGYSVSREKKESFPLTVTSAQKNPTAFYLCASSIAVDRVSDTGELFFGEGSRLTVL.

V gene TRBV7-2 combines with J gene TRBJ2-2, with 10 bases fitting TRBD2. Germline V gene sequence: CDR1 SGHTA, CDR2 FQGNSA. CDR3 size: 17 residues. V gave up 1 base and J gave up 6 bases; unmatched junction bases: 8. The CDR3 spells CASSLGPSGSNPGELFF. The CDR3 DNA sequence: TGTGCCAGCAGCTTAGGGCCTAGCGGGAGTAACCCCGGGGAGCTGTTTTTT. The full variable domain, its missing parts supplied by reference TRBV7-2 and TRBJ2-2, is GAGVSQSPSNKVTEKGKDVELRCDPISGHTALYWYRQSLGQGLEFLIYFQGNSAPDKSGLPSDRFSAERTGGSVSTLTIQRTQQEDSAVYLCASSLGPSGSNPGELFFGEGSRLTVL.

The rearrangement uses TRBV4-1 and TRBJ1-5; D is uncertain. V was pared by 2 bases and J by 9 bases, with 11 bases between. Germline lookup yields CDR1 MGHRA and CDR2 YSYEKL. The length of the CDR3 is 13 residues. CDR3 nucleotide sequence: TGCGCCAGCAGCCAATCCCGCGGCGGGCCCCAGCATTTT. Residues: CASSQSRGGPQHF.

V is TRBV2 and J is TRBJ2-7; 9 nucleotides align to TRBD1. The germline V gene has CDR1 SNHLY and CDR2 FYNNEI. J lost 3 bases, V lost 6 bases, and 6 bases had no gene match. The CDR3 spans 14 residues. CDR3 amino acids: CASRMTGGGYEQYF. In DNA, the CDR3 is TGTGCCAGCAGGATGACAGGGGGAGGCTACGAGCAGTACTTC.

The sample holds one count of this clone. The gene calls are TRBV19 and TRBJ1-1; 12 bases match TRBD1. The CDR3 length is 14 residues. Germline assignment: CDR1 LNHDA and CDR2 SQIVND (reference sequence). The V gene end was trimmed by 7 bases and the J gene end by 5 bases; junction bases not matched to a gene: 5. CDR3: CASKRDRGRTEAFF. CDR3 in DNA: TGTGCCAGTAAAAGGGACAGGGGGCGTACTGAAGCTTTCTTT.

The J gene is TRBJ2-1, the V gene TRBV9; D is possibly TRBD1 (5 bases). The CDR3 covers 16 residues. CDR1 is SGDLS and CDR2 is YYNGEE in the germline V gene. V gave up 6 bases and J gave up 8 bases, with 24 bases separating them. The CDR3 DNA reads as TGTGCCAGCACCGCTGTATCAGGGCTAGAGAGATATGAGCAGTTCTTC. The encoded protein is CASTAVSGLERYEQFF.

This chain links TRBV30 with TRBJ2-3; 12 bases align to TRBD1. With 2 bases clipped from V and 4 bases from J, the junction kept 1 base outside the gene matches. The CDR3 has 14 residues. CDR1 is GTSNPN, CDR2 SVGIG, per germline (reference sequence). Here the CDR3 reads CAWSRDRGPDTQYF. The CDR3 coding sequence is TGTGCCTGGAGTCGGGACAGGGGGCCAGATACGCAGTATTTT.

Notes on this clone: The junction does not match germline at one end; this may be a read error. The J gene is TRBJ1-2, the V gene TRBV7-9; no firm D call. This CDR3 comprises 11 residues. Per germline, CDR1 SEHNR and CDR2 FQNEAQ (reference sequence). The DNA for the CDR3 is TGTGCCAGCAGCCCTCCGGAGGTTTACCTCTTC. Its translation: CASSPPEVYLF. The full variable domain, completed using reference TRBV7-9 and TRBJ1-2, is DTGVSQNPRHKITKRGQNVTFRCDPISEHNRLYWYRQTLGQGPEFLTYFQNEAQLEKSRLLSDRFSAERPKGSFSTLEIQRTEQGDSAMYLCASSPPEVYLFGSGTRLTVV.

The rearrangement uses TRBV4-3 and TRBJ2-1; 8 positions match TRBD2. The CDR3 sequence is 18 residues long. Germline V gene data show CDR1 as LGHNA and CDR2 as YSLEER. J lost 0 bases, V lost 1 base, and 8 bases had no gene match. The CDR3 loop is CASSQGVLAASSYNEQFF. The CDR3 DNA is TGCGCCAGCAGCCAAGGGGTACTAGCGGCCAGCTCCTACAATGAGCAGTTCTTC.

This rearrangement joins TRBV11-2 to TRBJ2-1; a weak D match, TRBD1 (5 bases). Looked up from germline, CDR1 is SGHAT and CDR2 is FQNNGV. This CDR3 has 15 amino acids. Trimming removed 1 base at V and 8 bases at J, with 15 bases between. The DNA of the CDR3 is TGTGCCAGCAGCTTAGGACAGACGATAATTGATGAGCAGTTCTTC. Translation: CASSLGQTIIDEQFF.

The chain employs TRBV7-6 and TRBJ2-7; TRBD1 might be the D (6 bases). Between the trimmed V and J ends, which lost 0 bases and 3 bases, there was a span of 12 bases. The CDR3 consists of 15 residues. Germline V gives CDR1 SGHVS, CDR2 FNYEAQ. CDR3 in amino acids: CASSLASHRDYEQYF. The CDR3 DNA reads TGTGCCAGCAGCTTAGCTTCCCACAGGGACTACGAGCAGTACTTC.

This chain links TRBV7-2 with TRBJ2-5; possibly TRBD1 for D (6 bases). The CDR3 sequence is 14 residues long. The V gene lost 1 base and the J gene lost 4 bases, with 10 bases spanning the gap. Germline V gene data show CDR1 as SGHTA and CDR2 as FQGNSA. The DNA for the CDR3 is TGTGCCAGCAGCTTAGGCCAGACAGGAGAGACCCAGTACTTC. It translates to CASSLGQTGETQYF.

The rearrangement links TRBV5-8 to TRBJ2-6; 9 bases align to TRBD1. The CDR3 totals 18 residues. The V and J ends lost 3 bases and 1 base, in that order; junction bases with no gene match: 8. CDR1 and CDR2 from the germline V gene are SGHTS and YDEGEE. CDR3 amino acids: CASSSLRDRESGANVLTF. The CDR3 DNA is TGTGCCAGCAGCTCGCTCCGGGACAGGGAATCTGGGGCCAACGTCCTGACTTTC. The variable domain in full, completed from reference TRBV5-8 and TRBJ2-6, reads EAGVTQSPTHLIKTRGQQATLRCSPISGHTSVYWYQQALGLGLQFLLWYDEGEERNRGNFPPRFSGRQFPNYSSELNVNALELEDSALYLCASSSLRDRESGANVLTFGAGSRLTVL.

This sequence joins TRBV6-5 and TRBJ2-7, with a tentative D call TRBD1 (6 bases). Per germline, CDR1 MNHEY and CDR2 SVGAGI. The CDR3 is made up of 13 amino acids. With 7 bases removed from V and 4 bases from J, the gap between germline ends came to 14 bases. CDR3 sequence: CASKPGAQYEQYF. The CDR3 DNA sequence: TGTGCCAGCAAACCAGGGGCCCAATACGAGCAGTACTTC.

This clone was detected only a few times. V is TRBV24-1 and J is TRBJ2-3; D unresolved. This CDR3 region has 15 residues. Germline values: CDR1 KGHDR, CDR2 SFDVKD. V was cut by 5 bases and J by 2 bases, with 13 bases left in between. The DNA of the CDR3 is TGTGCCACCAGTGGTCCCCTTATTAACACAGATACGCAGTATTTT. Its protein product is CATSGPLINTDTQYF.

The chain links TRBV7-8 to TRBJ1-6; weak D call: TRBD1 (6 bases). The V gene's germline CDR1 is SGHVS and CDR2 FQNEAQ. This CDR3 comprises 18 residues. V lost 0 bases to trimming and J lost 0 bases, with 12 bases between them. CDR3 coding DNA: TGTGCCAGCAGCTTAGCAGGGGGAGCGAGCTCCTATAATTCACCCCTCCACTTT. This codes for CASSLAGGASSYNSPLHF.

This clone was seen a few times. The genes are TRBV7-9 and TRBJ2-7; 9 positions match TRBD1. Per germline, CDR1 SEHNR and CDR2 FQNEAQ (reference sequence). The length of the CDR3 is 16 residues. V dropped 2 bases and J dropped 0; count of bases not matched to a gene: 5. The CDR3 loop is CASSLFGTGSSYEQYF. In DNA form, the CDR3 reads TGTGCCAGCAGCTTATTCGGGACAGGGTCCTCCTACGAGCAGTACTTC.

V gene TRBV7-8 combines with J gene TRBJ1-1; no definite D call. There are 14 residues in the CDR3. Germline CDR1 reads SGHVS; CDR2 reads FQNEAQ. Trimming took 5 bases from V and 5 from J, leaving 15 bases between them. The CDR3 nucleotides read TGTGCCAGCAGCCTCACTGGTATCGGGACTGAAGCTTTCTTT. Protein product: CASSLTGIGTEAFF. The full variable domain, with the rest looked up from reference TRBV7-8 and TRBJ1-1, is GAGVSQSPRYKVAKRGQDVALRCDPISGHVSLFWYQQALGQGPEFLTYFQNEAQLDKSGLPSDRFFAERPEGSVSTLKIQRTQQEDSAVYLCASSLTGIGTEAFFGQGTRLTVV.

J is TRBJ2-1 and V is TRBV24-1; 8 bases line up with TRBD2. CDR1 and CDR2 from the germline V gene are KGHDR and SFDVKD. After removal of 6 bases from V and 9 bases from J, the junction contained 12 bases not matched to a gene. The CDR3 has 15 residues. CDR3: CATSLRASGWGEQFF. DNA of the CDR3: TGTGCCACCAGTCTTAGGGCTAGCGGGTGGGGTGAGCAGTTCTTC.

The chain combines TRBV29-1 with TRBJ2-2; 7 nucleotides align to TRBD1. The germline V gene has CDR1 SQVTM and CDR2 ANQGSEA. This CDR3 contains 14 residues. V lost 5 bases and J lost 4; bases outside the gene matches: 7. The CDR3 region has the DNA TGCAGCGTTCGGACAGGTGGGGGCACCGGGGAGCTGTTTTTT. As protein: CSVRTGGGTGELFF.

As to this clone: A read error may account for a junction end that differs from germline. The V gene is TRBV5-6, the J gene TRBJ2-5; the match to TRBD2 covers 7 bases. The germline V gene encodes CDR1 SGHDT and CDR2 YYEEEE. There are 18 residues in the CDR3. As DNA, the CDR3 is TGTGCCGGCAGCTTGGGTCCGGGGCTGCCGGGACTACAAGAGACCCAGTACTTC. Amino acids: CAGSLGPGLPGLQETQYF.

CDR3 bases: TGTGCCAGCAGCCAATGGAGCAGGGCAGGATATAATTCACCCCTCCACTTT. It specifies CASSQWSRAGYNSPLHF. The V and J genes are TRBV3-1 (or the pseudogene TRBV3-2) and TRBJ1-6; weak D call: TRBD1 (5 bases). There are 17 residues in the CDR3. Trimming cost V 2 bases and J 4 bases, with 15 bases left between them. CDR1 is LGHDT, CDR2 YNNKEL, per germline (reference sequence).